This TCR beta chain was identified during a study of blood T cell repertoires in COVID-19. Study details: Sites across the United States, Italy and Spain contributed samples from acute and convalescent COVID-19.

The germline V gene has CDR1 MNHEY and CDR2 SVGAGI. V dropped 2 bases and J dropped 3 bases, with 11 bases sitting between them. There are 15 residues in the CDR3. This clone was seen only a few times. Per the original methods: Reference gene primers were amplified, and this amplification served to estimate nucleated cell counts. The table came from immunoSEQ multiplex PCR; TCRdb's copy has only in-frame clones and leaves some out. V and J calls and clone size follow that table, whereas D and trimming were derived from the DNA. The sample has approximately 120,000 clones, about 74% seen once. V is TRBV6-5 and J is TRBJ2-1; weak D call: TRBD1 (6 bases). The TCR sequence derives from a man older than 75 with COVID-19, enrolled during active disease. Source material: peripheral blood. This CDR3 reads CASSYGDTFYNEQFF. The DNA for the CDR3 is TGTGCCAGCAGTTACGGGGACACATTCTACAATGAGCAGTTCTTC.